The entry that follows covers one T cell receptor beta chain sequence. No antigen is known for it. The table came from immunoSEQ multiplex PCR; TCRdb's copy has only in-frame clones and leaves some out. This sample has about 75,000 clones, with around 80% found just once. These data come from a study of T cell clones after liver transplantation. Study as a whole: A pre-transplant mixed lymphocyte reaction with TCRbeta sequencing defined graft-donor-reactive clones followed in post-transplant blood. Standard immunosuppression, with no induction, continued until 12-24 months after transplant. Study-level findings and limits: Donor-reactive sequences fell more than third party-reactive ones, suggesting partial deletion.

The germline CDR1 and CDR2 sequences are SGHDT and YYEEEE. V was pared by 0 bases and J by 4 bases, with 11 bases between. The CDR3 has 14 amino acids. The chain recombines TRBV5-6 with TRBJ2-7; tentatively, D is TRBD2 (6 bases). The TCR was taken from a human patient who received a liver transplant. These T cells may partly come from the graft donor. Source: CD4+ T cells from blood, taken around 48 months after liver transplant. CDR3 in amino acids: CASSLGLVSYEQYF. The CDR3 coding sequence is TGTGCCAGCAGCTTGGGACTAGTTAGTTACGAGCAGTACTTC.